The 19 T cell receptor beta chains reported below all come from one sample, sequenced in a study of Ad26.COV2.S vaccination and SARS-CoV-2 variants. Regarding treatment: roughly 19 received Ad26.COV2.S at low or high dose, single or two shots; about five received placebo; per-sample allocation not given. The samples were gathered on day 63 after the first injection of vaccine or placebo. Here immunoSEQ multiplex PCR was the method, and the copy in TCRdb shows in-frame clones only, minus some. The sample has about 440,000 clones; 80% to 95% are singletons. Sample: peripheral blood, taken in a trial of Ad26.COV2.S vaccine versus placebo. The receptor set was obtained from a person aged 18 to 65 who received the Ad26.COV2.S COVID-19 vaccine or a placebo.

The gene calls are TRBV4-2 and TRBJ2-1; 13 bases agree with TRBD2. Germline V lookup: CDR1 LGHNA, CDR2 YNFKEQ. J was trimmed by 6 bases and V by 1 base; bases with no gene match: 0. This CDR3 region has 15 residues. Here the CDR3 reads CASSQGTSGSNEQFF. The CDR3 DNA follows: TGTGCCAGCAGCCAAGGGACTAGCGGGAGCAATGAGCAGTTCTTC.

The chain carries TRBV29-1 and TRBJ2-7; D is uncertain. From germline, CDR1 is SQVTM and CDR2 ANQGSEA. The V end was cut by 6 bases, the J end by 6 bases, with 9 bases between. The CDR3 extends over 10 amino acids. CDR3 bases: TGCAGCGTAGTAGCTGGCGAGCAGTACTTC. Translation: CSVVAGEQYF.

The V and J genes are TRBV9 and TRBJ2-1; D is possibly TRBD1 (6 bases). V dropped 4 bases and J dropped 6 bases, with 20 bases sitting between them. The CDR3 loop spans 16 amino acids. Germline values: CDR1 SGDLS, CDR2 YYNGEE. CDR3 residues: CASSLSTGRLGNEQFF. DNA of the CDR3: TGTGCCAGCAGCTTATCGACAGGCCGCCTCGGCAATGAGCAGTTCTTC.

The chain employs TRBV4-2 and TRBJ2-7, with 7 nucleotides matching TRBD2. Germline V CDR1 and CDR2: LGHNA, YNFKEQ. The CDR3 contains 13 residues. Unmatched junction bases numbered 4, after V lost 1 base and J lost 7 bases. CDR3 bases: TGTGCCAGCAGCCAAGTGAGGGGAGGGGAGCAGTACTTC. It translates to CASSQVRGGEQYF.

The genes are TRBV9 and TRBJ1-2, with unresolved D. From germline, CDR1 is SGDLS and CDR2 YYNGEE. Trimming pared 0 bases from V and 2 bases from J, leaving 11 bases between. CDR3 length: 15 residues. The CDR3: CASSVGSGLNYGYTF. CDR3 DNA: TGTGCCAGCAGCGTAGGGTCAGGACTAAACTATGGCTACACCTTC. The variable domain in full, with the rest retrieved from reference TRBV9 and TRBJ1-2, is DSGVTQTPKHLITATGQRVTLRCSPRSGDLSVYWYQQSLDQGLQFLIQYYNGEERAKGNILERFSAQQFPDLHSELNLSSLELGDSALYFCASSVGSGLNYGYTFGSGTRLTVV.

This chain links TRBV15 with TRBJ1-5; D is ambiguous. Germline V gene lookup returns CDR1 LNHNV and CDR2 YYDKDF (reference sequence). The CDR3 consists of 14 residues. The V and J ends lost 0 bases and 6 bases respectively, with 9 bases between them. The CDR3 protein is CATSRDQVGQPQHF. CDR3 coding DNA: TGTGCCACCAGCAGAGATCAAGTAGGTCAGCCCCAGCATTTT.

CDR3 nucleotides: TGTGCCAGCAGATGGGGGACAGGGGCCCCGAACACTGAAGCTTTCTTT. Amino acids: CASRWGTGAPNTEAFF. V and J are TRBV28 and TRBJ1-1, with 10 bases lining up with TRBD1. With 6 bases clipped from V and 1 base from J, the junction kept 8 bases outside the gene matches. This CDR3 contains 16 residues. The germline CDR1 and CDR2 sequences are MDHEN and SYDVKM.

The chain employs TRBV7-9 and TRBJ1-4; D gene unclear. V dropped 2 bases and J dropped 7 bases, with 11 bases sitting between them. Germline V gene data show CDR1 as SEHNR and CDR2 as FQNEAQ (reference sequence). This CDR3 spans 14 amino acids. The CDR3 sequence is CASSLTLSREKLFF. The CDR3 DNA reads as TGTGCCAGCAGCTTAACCTTGAGTCGTGAAAAACTGTTTTTT.

This clone was detected a few times. The DNA of the CDR3 is TGTGCCAGTAGTATTGGGACAGGGGTTACTGGAAACACCATATATTTT. This gives the protein CASSIGTGVTGNTIYF. The chain joins TRBV19 to TRBJ1-3; 10 bases agree with TRBD1. Germline loops: CDR1 LNHDA, CDR2 SQIVND (reference sequence). Trimming at V came to 3 bases and at J to 2 bases, leaving 4 bases not matched to a gene. This CDR3 comprises 16 residues. The variable domain in full, completed from reference TRBV19 and TRBJ1-3, reads DGGITQSPKYLFRKEGQNVTLSCEQNLNHDAMYWYRQDPGQGLRLIYYSQIVNDFQKGDIAEGYSVSREKKESFPLTVTSAQKNPTAFYLCASSIGTGVTGNTIYFGEGSWLTVV.

The chain carries TRBV5-1 and TRBJ2-1, with a tentative D call TRBD2 (5 bases). The CDR3 loop spans 15 amino acids. CDR1 SGHRS and CDR2 YFSETQ come from the germline V gene. Trimming pared 4 bases from V and 4 bases from J, leaving 15 bases between. The CDR3 loop is CASSEDGGTYNEQFF. CDR3 coding DNA: TGCGCCAGCAGCGAGGACGGAGGAACGTACAATGAGCAGTTCTTC. Full variable domain (remainder filled in from reference TRBV5-1 and TRBJ2-1): KAGVTQTPRYLIKTRGQQVTLSCSPISGHRSVSWYQQTPGQGLQFLFEYFSETQRNKGNFPGRFSGRQFSNSRSEMNVSTLELGDSALYLCASSEDGGTYNEQFFGPGTRLTVL.

The chain joins TRBV30 to TRBJ2-7; 8 bases line up with TRBD2. The V gene end was trimmed by 6 bases and the J gene end by 0 bases; junction bases not matched to a gene: 13. Per germline, CDR1 GTSNPN and CDR2 SVGIG (reference sequence). The CDR3 contains 16 residues. CDR3 sequence reads: CACIGRGDLSSYEQYF. In DNA form, the CDR3 reads TGTGCCTGCATAGGGCGGGGGGACCTAAGCTCCTACGAGCAGTACTTC.

The J gene is TRBJ1-4, the V gene TRBV29-1; the D gene is possibly TRBD1 (5 bases). The CDR3 extends over 13 amino acids. V shed 5 bases and J shed 1 base, with 8 bases lying between them. Germline CDR1 SQVTM, CDR2 ANQGSEA. CDR3 sequence: CSVRGRTNEKLFF. The CDR3 nucleotides are TGCAGCGTTAGGGGCAGAACTAATGAAAAACTGTTTTTT. The variable domain in full, with the rest retrieved from reference TRBV29-1 and TRBJ1-4, is SAVISQKPSRDICQRGTSLTIQCQVDSQVTMMFWYRQQPGQSLTLIATANQGSEATYESGFVIDKFPISRPNLTFSTLTVSNMSPEDSSIYLCSVRGRTNEKLFFGSGTQLSVL.

The chain employs TRBV28 and TRBJ2-5; TRBD2 is a possible D gene (5 bases). This CDR3 spans 17 amino acids. V lost 2 bases and J 4 bases, leaving 20 bases between the germline ends. Germline assignment: CDR1 MDHEN and CDR2 SYDVKM. The CDR3 bases are TGTGCCAGCAGTTTAGGAATAGAGGAACGGGGTCGAGAGACCCAGTACTTC. Encoded protein: CASSLGIEERGRETQYF.

The rearrangement joins TRBV2 to TRBJ2-2; D remains ambiguous. V shed 2 bases and J shed 5 bases, with 12 bases lying between them. The CDR3 is made up of 15 amino acids. CDR1 and CDR2 from the germline V gene are SNHLY and FYNNEI. This chain's CDR3 is CASSELPVGTGELFF. In DNA, the CDR3 is TGTGCCAGCAGTGAACTCCCAGTAGGGACCGGGGAGCTGTTTTTT.

The chain combines TRBV11-3 with TRBJ2-2, with 10 bases fitting TRBD1. The ends lost 5 bases at V and 2 bases at J; junction bases unmatched: 2. The CDR3 extends over 15 amino acids. Germline V CDR1 and CDR2: SGHNT, YENEEA. The CDR3 DNA follows: TGTGCCAGCAGCCGACAGGGGGCAAACACCGGGGAGCTGTTTTTT. Protein: CASSRQGANTGELFF.

The J gene is TRBJ2-1, the V gene TRBV11-3; D possibly matches TRBD1 or TRBD2 (6 bases each). The germline V gene has CDR1 SGHNT and CDR2 YENEEA. The CDR3 spans 15 residues. Trimming took 3 bases from V and 5 from J, leaving 14 bases between them. This CDR3 reads CASSLRGAVDNEQFF. CDR3 in DNA: TGTGCCAGCAGCTTGAGGGGGGCTGTGGACAATGAGCAGTTCTTC.

The CDR3, as DNA: TGTGCCACCAGTGATTTGCGGGAAAGCTCCTACGAGCAGTACTTC. This codes for CATSDLRESSYEQYF. This sequence joins TRBV24-1 and TRBJ2-7; TRBD2 is a possible D gene (5 bases). Between the trimmed V and J ends, which lost 0 bases and 0 bases, there was a span of 8 bases. The germline CDR1 and CDR2 sequences are KGHDR and SFDVKD. The CDR3 has 15 residues.

The gene calls are TRBV28 and TRBJ1-3; a weak D match, TRBD1 (5 bases). V lost 5 bases and J lost 4, with 12 bases in between. Germline CDR1 MDHEN, CDR2 SYDVKM. The CDR3 is 14 residues long. The CDR3 region has the DNA TGTGCCAGCAGTCGCGCGGGGGGAGGAAACACCATATATTTT. Its protein product is CASSRAGGGNTIYF.

This chain uses TRBV18 with TRBJ2-1; maybe TRBD2 (5 bases). The CDR3 length is 13 residues. The germline CDR1 and CDR2 sequences are KGHSH and LQKENI. Trimming cost V 6 bases and J 8 bases, with 14 bases left between them. CDR3 residues: CASSPGLPHEQFF. The CDR3 coding sequence is TGTGCCAGCTCCCCAGGACTCCCCCATGAGCAGTTCTTC.